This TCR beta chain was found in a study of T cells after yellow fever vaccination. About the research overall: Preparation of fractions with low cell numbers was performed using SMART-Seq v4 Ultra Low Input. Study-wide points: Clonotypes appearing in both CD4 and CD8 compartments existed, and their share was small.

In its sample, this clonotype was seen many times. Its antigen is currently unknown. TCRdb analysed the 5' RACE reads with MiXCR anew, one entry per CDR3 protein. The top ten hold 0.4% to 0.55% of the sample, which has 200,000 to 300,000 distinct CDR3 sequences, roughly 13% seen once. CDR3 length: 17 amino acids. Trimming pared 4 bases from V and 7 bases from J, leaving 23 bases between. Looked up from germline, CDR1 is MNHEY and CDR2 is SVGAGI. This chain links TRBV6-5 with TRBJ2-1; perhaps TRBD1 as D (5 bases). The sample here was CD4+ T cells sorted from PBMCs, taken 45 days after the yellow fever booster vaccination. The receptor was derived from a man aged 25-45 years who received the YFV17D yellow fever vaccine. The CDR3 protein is CASSFVYSGSGPNEQFF. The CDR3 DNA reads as TGTGCCAGCAGTTTCGTATACTCAGGGTCGGGTCCGAATGAGCAGTTCTTC.